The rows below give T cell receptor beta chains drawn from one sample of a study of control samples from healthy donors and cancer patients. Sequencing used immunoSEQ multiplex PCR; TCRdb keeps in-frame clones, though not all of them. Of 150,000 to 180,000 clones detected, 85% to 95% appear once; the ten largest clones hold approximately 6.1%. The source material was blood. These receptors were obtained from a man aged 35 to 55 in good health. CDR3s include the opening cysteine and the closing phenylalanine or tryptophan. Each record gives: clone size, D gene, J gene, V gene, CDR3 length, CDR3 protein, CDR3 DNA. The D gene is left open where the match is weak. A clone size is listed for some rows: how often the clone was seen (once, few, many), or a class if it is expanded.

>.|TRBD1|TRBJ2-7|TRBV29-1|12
CSVKTGPYEQYF
TGCAGCGTCAAGACAGGGCCCTACGAGCAGTACTTC
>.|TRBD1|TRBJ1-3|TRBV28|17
CASSLGVGDSRGNTIYF
TGTGCCAGCAGTTTAGGTGTAGGGGACAGCCGAGGAAACACCATATATTTT
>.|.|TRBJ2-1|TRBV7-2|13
CASSLAQGWEQFF
TGTGCCAGCAGCTTAGCTCAGGGTTGGGAGCAGTTCTTC
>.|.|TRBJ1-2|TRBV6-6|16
CASSHAQRGGVDGYTF
TGTGCCAGCAGCCATGCCCAGCGGGGGGGTGTCGATGGCTACACCTTC
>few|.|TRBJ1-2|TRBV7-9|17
CASSTLALTGSNYGYTF
TGTGCCAGCAGCACTTTGGCTCTAACGGGGAGTAACTATGGCTACACCTTC
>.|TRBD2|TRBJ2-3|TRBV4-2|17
CASSQDGGASTTDTQYF
TGTGCCAGCAGCCAAGACGGGGGGGCTTCTACCACAGATACGCAGTATTTT
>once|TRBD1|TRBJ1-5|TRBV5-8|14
CASRPGGAYQPQHF
TGTGCCAGCAGACCAGGGGGGGCTTATCAGCCCCAGCATTTT
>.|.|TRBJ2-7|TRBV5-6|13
CASSLAGPHEQYF
TGTGCCAGCAGCTTGGCGGGCCCCCACGAGCAGTACTTC
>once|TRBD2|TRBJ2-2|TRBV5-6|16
CASSFRAGGSTGELFF
TGTGCCAGCAGCTTTCGAGCGGGGGGATCCACCGGGGAGCTGTTTTTT
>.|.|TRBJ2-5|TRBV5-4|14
CASSSGTIQETQYF
TGTGCCAGCAGCTCCGGGACAATCCAAGAGACCCAGTACTTC
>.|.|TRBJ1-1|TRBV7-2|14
CASSLGQTSPEAFF
TGTGCCAGCAGCTTAGGACAGACCTCCCCTGAAGCTTTCTTT
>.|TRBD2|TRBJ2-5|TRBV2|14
CASKGLANQETQYF
TGTGCCAGCAAGGGACTAGCGAATCAAGAGACCCAGTACTTC
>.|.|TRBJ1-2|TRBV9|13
CASSVDTGSRWTF
TGTGCCAGCAGCGTCGATACCGGGAGTAGGTGGACCTTC
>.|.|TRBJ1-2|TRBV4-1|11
CASQGNYGYTF
TGCGCTTCTCAGGGGAACTATGGCTACACCTTC
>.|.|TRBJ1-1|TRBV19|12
CASSYPGREAFF
TGTGCCAGTAGTTATCCGGGGCGCGAAGCTTTCTTT
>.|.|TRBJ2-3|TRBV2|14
CASSDYGFTDTQYF
TGTGCCAGCAGTGACTATGGCTTCACAGATACGCAGTATTTT
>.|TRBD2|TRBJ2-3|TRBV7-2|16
CASSLGLAGARDTQYF
TGTGCCAGCAGCTTAGGGCTAGCGGGGGCGAGAGATACGCAGTATTTT
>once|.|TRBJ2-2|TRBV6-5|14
CASSYRSGGGELFF
TGTGCCAGCAGTTACAGGAGCGGTGGCGGGGAGCTGTTTTTT
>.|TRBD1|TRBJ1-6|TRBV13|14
CASSLGQGYSPLHF
TGTGCCAGCAGCCTTGGACAGGGGTACTCACCCCTCCACTTT
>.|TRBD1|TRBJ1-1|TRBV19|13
CASSIIIGQGTEF
TGTGCCAGTAGTATAATTATAGGACAGGGGACGGAATTT
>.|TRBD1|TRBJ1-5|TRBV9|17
CASSSSSGTGEGQPQHF
TGTGCCAGCAGCTCCAGCTCTGGGACAGGGGAAGGTCAGCCCCAGCATTTT
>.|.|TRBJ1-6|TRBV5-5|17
CASSRGLPGARNSPLHF
TGTGCCAGCAGCCGTGGACTCCCGGGGGCTAGGAATTCACCCCTCCACTTT
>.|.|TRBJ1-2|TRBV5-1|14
CASSLAASVGGYTF
TGCGCCAGCAGCTTGGCCGCTAGCGTAGGGGGCTACACCTTC
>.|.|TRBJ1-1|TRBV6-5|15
CASSPFYSENTEAFF
TGTGCCAGCAGTCCCTTTTACTCAGAGAACACTGAAGCTTTCTTT
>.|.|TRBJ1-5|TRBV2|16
CASSEIRQGAFQPQHF
TGTGCCAGCAGTGAAATTCGGCAGGGAGCGTTTCAGCCCCAGCATTTT
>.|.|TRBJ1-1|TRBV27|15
CASSLDGGRVTEAFF
TGTGCCAGCAGTTTAGATGGGGGACGAGTCACTGAAGCTTTCTTT
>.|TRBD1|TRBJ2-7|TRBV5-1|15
CASSLEGTGKNEQYF
TGCGCCAGCAGCTTGGAGGGGACAGGGAAAAACGAGCAGTACTTC
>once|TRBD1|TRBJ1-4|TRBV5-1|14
CASAGGTGPEKLFF
TGCGCCAGCGCCGGAGGGACAGGGCCCGAAAAACTGTTTTTT
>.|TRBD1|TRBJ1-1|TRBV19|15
CATSTTGSHNTEAFF
TGTGCCACTTCAACGACAGGGAGTCATAACACTGAAGCTTTCTTT
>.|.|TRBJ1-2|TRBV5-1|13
CASSLEAFRGYTF
TGCGCCAGCAGCTTGGAGGCATTTCGTGGCTACACCTTC
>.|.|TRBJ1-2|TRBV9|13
CASRAAHFGGYTF
TGTGCCAGCAGGGCCGCTCACTTTGGGGGCTACACCTTC
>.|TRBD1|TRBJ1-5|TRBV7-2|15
CASSLDRGSNQPQHF
TGTGCCAGCAGCTTAGACAGGGGTAGCAATCAGCCCCAGCATTTT
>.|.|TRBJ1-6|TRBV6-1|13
CASSEGRHSPLHF
TGTGCCAGCAGTGAAGGCAGGCATTCACCCCTCCACTTT
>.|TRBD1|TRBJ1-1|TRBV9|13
CASSEETRDRAFF
TGTGCCAGCAGCGAGGAGACCAGGGACAGAGCTTTCTTT
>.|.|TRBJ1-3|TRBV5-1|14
CASSLDGSGNTIYF
TGCGCCAGCAGCTTAGACGGGTCTGGAAACACCATATATTTT
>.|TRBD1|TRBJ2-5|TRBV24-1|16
CATSPPPGQGTETQYF
TGTGCCACCAGTCCGCCCCCGGGACAGGGAACGGAGACCCAGTACTTC
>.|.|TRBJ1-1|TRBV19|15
CASSMVERVNTEAFF
TGTGCCAGTAGTATGGTTGAAAGGGTGAACACTGAAGCTTTCTTT
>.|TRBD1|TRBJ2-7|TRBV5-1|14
CASSSQGPDYEQYF
TGCGCCAGCAGCTCACAGGGGCCCGACTACGAGCAGTACTTC
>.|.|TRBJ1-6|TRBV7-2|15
CASSSTGHLNSPLHF
TGTGCCAGCAGCTCCACGGGACACCTGAATTCACCCCTCCACTTT